The clone carrying this TCR beta chain occurred many times. Its antigen is as yet unknown. TCRdb redid the calling of the PCR reads with MiXCR, one entry per CDR3 protein. The sample consists of approximately 670,000 distinct CDR3 sequences, just under 20% of them appearing once. This specimen comes from a study of molecular identifiers for immune sequencing clone quantification. Overall study context: In replicates, the authors split RNA from about 19,000 or 110,000 naive CD8 cells five ways and sequenced four.

The CDR3 has 13 amino acids. The V gene lost 2 bases and the J gene lost 1 base, with 7 bases spanning the gap. Germline CDR1 is SGHKS and CDR2 is YYEKEE (reference sequence). Points from the study as a whole: Spiked TCR RNA from one Jurkat cell reportedly showed up when mixed among some 1 million naive cells.

RNA fractions of 10%, 30% or 50% and roughly 19,000 to 1,000,000 sorted cells were the source of naive CD8 libraries. V and J are TRBV5-5 and TRBJ2-7; D is ambiguous. The TCR was taken from a human donor in good health. Some libraries in this study had Jurkat cell RNA spiked in. Sequenced: naive CD8+ T cells from blood, with Jurkat cell RNA spiked in. As to subset: FACS-sorted CD8+CD4-CCR7+CD45RA+ naive T cells. The CDR3 DNA sequence: TGTGCCAGCAGCTTTGGGTTTTCCTACGAGCAGTACTTC. It specifies CASSFGFSYEQYF.